This TCR beta chain was identified in a study of blood T cell repertoires in COVID-19. Looking at the study overall: COVID-19 samples collected from the United States, Italy and Spain covered acute and convalescent phases.

The authors' processing: Amplified reference gene primers provided the basis for estimating nucleated cell counts. Some clones are missing from TCRdb's copy, which holds only in-frame ones; the method was immunoSEQ multiplex PCR. That table supplies the V and J calls and clone size; D and trimming were determined from the DNA. There are 150,000 to 180,000 clones in the sample; around 85% occur only once, and over 0.55% lies in the top ten. V lost 2 bases, J lost 5 bases, and 9 bases lay in between. CDR1 is ENHRY, CDR2 SYGVKD, per germline. The CDR3 is made up of 13 amino acids. The sequencing sample was made of peripheral blood. The sequence came from a man aged 60 to 69 with COVID-19, enrolled during active disease. This sequence joins TRBV10-3 and TRBJ1-2; tentatively, D is TRBD1 (5 bases). CDR3 amino acids: CAISEGQAYGYTF. In nucleotides, the CDR3 is TGTGCCATCAGTGAGGGACAAGCGTATGGCTACACCTTC.